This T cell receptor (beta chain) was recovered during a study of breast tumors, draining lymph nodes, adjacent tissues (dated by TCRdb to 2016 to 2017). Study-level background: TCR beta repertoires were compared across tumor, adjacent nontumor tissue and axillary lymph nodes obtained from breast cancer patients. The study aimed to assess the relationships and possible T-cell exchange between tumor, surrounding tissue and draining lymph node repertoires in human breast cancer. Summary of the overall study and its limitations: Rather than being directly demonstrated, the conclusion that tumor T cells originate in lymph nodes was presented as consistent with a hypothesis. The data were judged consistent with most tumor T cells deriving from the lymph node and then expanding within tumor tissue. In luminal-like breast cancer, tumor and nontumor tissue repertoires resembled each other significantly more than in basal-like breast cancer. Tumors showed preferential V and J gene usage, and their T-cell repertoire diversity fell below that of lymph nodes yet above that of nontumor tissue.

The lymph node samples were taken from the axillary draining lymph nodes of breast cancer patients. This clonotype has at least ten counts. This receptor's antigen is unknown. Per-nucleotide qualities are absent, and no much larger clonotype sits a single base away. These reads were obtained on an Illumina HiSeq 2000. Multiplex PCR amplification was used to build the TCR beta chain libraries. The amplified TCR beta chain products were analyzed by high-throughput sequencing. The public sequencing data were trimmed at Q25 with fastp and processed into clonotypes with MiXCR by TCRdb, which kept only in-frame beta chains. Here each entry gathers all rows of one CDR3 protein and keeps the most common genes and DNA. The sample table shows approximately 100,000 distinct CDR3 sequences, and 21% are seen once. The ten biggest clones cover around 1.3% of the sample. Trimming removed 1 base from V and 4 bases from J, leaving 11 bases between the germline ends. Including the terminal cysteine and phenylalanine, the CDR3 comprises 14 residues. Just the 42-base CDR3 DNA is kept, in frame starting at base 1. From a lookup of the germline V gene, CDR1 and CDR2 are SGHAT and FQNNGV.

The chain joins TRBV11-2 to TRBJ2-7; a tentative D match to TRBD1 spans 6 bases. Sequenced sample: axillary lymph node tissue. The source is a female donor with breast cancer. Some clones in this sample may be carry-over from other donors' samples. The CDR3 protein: CASSLGQGIYEQYF. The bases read TGTGCCAGCAGCTTAGGGCAGGGGATTTACGAGCAGTACTTC.